The clone carrying this TCR beta chain was detected only a few times. The germline V gene encodes CDR1 MDHEN and CDR2 SYDVKM. Trimming shortened V by 7 bases and J by 0 bases, and 13 bases separated the two germline ends. This CDR3 region has 15 residues. This sample was included in a study of identical twins. With template switching, a universal primer site was added, and the cDNA carried unique molecular identifiers. TCRdb ran MiXCR on the 5' RACE reads and lists one entry per CDR3 protein. Counted here are under 1 million distinct CDR3 sequences, 12% occurring once; the ten biggest clones make up about 1.6%. This sample was also put to use in a study of yellow fever vaccine responses in identical twins.

This TCR was recovered from a woman under 30 in good health. The sample comprised PBMCs. The V call is TRBV28, the J call TRBJ1-5; D may be TRBD1 (6 bases). The CDR3 DNA reads TGTGCCAGCACTCGACAGGCCTATAGCAATCAGCCCCAGCATTTT. Its translation: CASTRQAYSNQPQHF.